The rows below give T cell receptor beta chains drawn from one sample of a study of T cells after yellow fever vaccination. TCRdb re-called the 5' RACE reads through MiXCR, storing one row per CDR3 protein. The repertoire holds 250,000 to 300,000 distinct CDR3 sequences, with roughly 8.7% as singletons. The sequencing used CD4+ T cells sorted from PBMCs, collected 5 days after the yellow fever booster vaccination. These receptors came from a man aged 18 to 30 who received the YFV17D yellow fever vaccine. Each CDR3 is given with its conserved first and last residue. The order of the fields is clone size, D gene, V gene, J gene, CDR3 protein, CDR3 DNA. A D gene is named only where the DNA matches it firmly. For some rows the clone size is stated as once, few or many, or as a class when expanded; others skip it.

abundance: few
d_gene: TRBD1
v_gene: TRBV5-1
j_gene: TRBJ1-3
CDR3aa: CASSLAGTGNGNTIYF
CDR3nt: TGCGCCAGCAGCTTGGCCGGGACAGGGAACGGAAACACCATATATTTT

abundance: few
d_gene: NA
v_gene: TRBV10-3
j_gene: TRBJ2-3
CDR3aa: CAILPESTDTQYF
CDR3nt: TGTGCCATCTTACCAGAAAGCACAGATACGCAGTATTTT

abundance: NA
d_gene: TRBD1
v_gene: TRBV13
j_gene: TRBJ1-1
CDR3aa: CASSRIWTGTRNTEAFF
CDR3nt: TGTGCCAGCAGCAGAATCTGGACAGGGACTCGGAACACTGAAGCTTTCTTT

abundance: many
d_gene: TRBD1
v_gene: TRBV7-8
j_gene: TRBJ2-4
CDR3aa: CASSLDTTGAAKNIQYF
CDR3nt: TGTGCCAGCAGCTTAGATACTACAGGGGCAGCCAAAAACATTCAGTACTTC

abundance: few
d_gene: NA
v_gene: TRBV7-2
j_gene: TRBJ2-3
CDR3aa: CASSGPGTDTQYF
CDR3nt: TGTGCCAGCAGCGGCCCAGGCACAGATACGCAGTATTTT

abundance: NA
d_gene: NA
v_gene: TRBV7-2
j_gene: TRBJ2-3
CDR3aa: CASSQTRATDTQYF
CDR3nt: TGTGCCAGCAGCCAAACTAGGGCGACAGATACGCAGTATTTT

abundance: many
d_gene: TRBD1
v_gene: TRBV5-1
j_gene: TRBJ2-2
CDR3aa: CASRPPGQQVHGELFF
CDR3nt: TGCGCCAGCAGACCGCCGGGACAGCAGGTTCACGGGGAGCTGTTTTTT

abundance: few
d_gene: NA
v_gene: TRBV19
j_gene: TRBJ2-7
CDR3aa: CASSKGGAFYEQYF
CDR3nt: TGTGCCAGTAGTAAGGGGGGGGCGTTCTACGAGCAGTACTTC

abundance: few
d_gene: TRBD2
v_gene: TRBV12-3/TRBV12-4
j_gene: TRBJ2-3
CDR3aa: CASGRAGAPGTQYF
CDR3nt: TGTGCCAGCGGAAGAGCGGGGGCCCCTGGTACGCAGTATTTT

abundance: NA
d_gene: TRBD1
v_gene: TRBV6-5
j_gene: TRBJ1-1
CDR3aa: CASGDRGLTEAFF
CDR3nt: TGTGCCAGCGGCGACAGGGGGCTAACTGAAGCTTTCTTT

abundance: few
d_gene: TRBD1
v_gene: TRBV18
j_gene: TRBJ2-2
CDR3aa: CASSALTGASNTGELFF
CDR3nt: TGTGCCAGCTCAGCCCTGACAGGGGCGAGTAACACCGGGGAGCTGTTTTTT

abundance: NA
d_gene: NA
v_gene: TRBV5-1
j_gene: TRBJ2-2
CDR3aa: CASSLLGQNTGELFF
CDR3nt: TGCGCCAGCAGCTTGTTGGGACAGAACACCGGGGAGCTGTTTTTT

abundance: few
d_gene: NA
v_gene: TRBV20-1
j_gene: TRBJ1-5
CDR3aa: CSAREGGSNQPQHF
CDR3nt: TGCAGTGCTAGAGAGGGAGGTAGCAATCAGCCCCAGCATTTT

abundance: NA
d_gene: TRBD1
v_gene: TRBV7-9
j_gene: TRBJ1-2
CDR3aa: CASSAVDRNDYGYTF
CDR3nt: TGTGCCAGCAGCGCAGTGGACAGGAATGACTATGGCTACACCTTC

abundance: few
d_gene: TRBD1
v_gene: TRBV9
j_gene: TRBJ2-3
CDR3aa: CASSDRGQTDTQYF
CDR3nt: TGTGCCAGCAGCGACAGGGGGCAGACAGATACGCAGTATTTT

abundance: few
d_gene: TRBD2
v_gene: TRBV20-1
j_gene: TRBJ2-1
CDR3aa: CSAPRGGPGSEQFF
CDR3nt: TGCAGTGCACCCCGCGGGGGGCCGGGTAGTGAGCAGTTCTTC

abundance: few
d_gene: TRBD1
v_gene: TRBV7-3
j_gene: TRBJ1-2
CDR3aa: CASSSQGGGRGGYTF
CDR3nt: TGTGCCAGCAGCTCCCAGGGAGGGGGCCGCGGTGGCTACACCTTC

abundance: many
d_gene: NA
v_gene: TRBV7-3
j_gene: TRBJ1-2
CDR3aa: CASSFSRESGYTF
CDR3nt: TGTGCCAGCAGCTTTTCGCGAGAGAGTGGCTACACCTTC

abundance: NA
d_gene: NA
v_gene: TRBV29-1
j_gene: TRBJ2-3
CDR3aa: CSVGRPNTDTQYF
CDR3nt: TGCAGCGTTGGCAGGCCGAACACAGATACGCAGTATTTT

abundance: few
d_gene: NA
v_gene: TRBV5-1
j_gene: TRBJ1-2
CDR3aa: CASSFLPDGYGYTF
CDR3nt: TGCGCCAGCAGCTTTCTCCCCGATGGCTATGGCTACACCTTC

abundance: few
d_gene: NA
v_gene: TRBV12-3/TRBV12-4
j_gene: TRBJ2-2
CDR3aa: CASSFGGRSGELFF
CDR3nt: TGTGCCAGCAGTTTCGGGGGGCGGAGCGGGGAGCTGTTTTTT

abundance: few
d_gene: TRBD1
v_gene: TRBV12-3/TRBV12-4
j_gene: TRBJ1-2
CDR3aa: CASNPGQGNPGYGYTF
CDR3nt: TGTGCCAGCAACCCGGGACAGGGTAATCCCGGTTATGGCTACACCTTC

abundance: few
d_gene: NA
v_gene: TRBV20-1
j_gene: TRBJ1-2
CDR3aa: CSAPPETSYGYTF
CDR3nt: TGCAGTGCTCCTCCGGAGACATCCTATGGCTACACCTTC

abundance: NA
d_gene: NA
v_gene: TRBV4-3
j_gene: TRBJ1-2
CDR3aa: CASSQDTGTFYGYTF
CDR3nt: TGCGCCAGCAGCCAAGACACAGGGACTTTCTATGGCTACACCTTC

abundance: NA
d_gene: NA
v_gene: TRBV3-1
j_gene: TRBJ2-3
CDR3aa: CASSPAGVPDTQYF
CDR3nt: TGTGCCAGCAGCCCGGCAGGGGTCCCAGATACGCAGTATTTT

abundance: few
d_gene: NA
v_gene: TRBV6-1
j_gene: TRBJ2-1
CDR3aa: CASSEAGGGNEQFF
CDR3nt: TGTGCCAGCAGTGAAGCGGGAGGGGGGAATGAGCAGTTCTTC

abundance: few
d_gene: NA
v_gene: TRBV7-2
j_gene: TRBJ1-2
CDR3aa: CASSLVQIYGYTF
CDR3nt: TGTGCCAGCAGCTTAGTTCAGATCTATGGCTACACCTTC

abundance: many
d_gene: NA
v_gene: TRBV12-3/TRBV12-4
j_gene: TRBJ1-2
CDR3aa: CASSLWGRANYGYTF
CDR3nt: TGTGCCAGCAGCTTATGGGGGAGAGCTAACTATGGCTACACCTTC

abundance: NA
d_gene: NA
v_gene: TRBV5-1
j_gene: TRBJ2-6
CDR3aa: CASGGSSGANVLTF
CDR3nt: TGCGCCAGCGGGGGGAGCTCTGGGGCCAACGTCCTGACTTTC

abundance: NA
d_gene: TRBD1
v_gene: TRBV6-5
j_gene: TRBJ1-3
CDR3aa: CVSRDRVGNTIYF
CDR3nt: TGTGTCTCCCGGGACAGGGTCGGAAACACCATATATTTT

abundance: few
d_gene: NA
v_gene: TRBV19
j_gene: TRBJ1-5
CDR3aa: CASSIDRGTLYQPQHF
CDR3nt: TGTGCCAGTAGTATAGATCGCGGGACCCTTTATCAGCCCCAGCATTTT

abundance: few
d_gene: NA
v_gene: TRBV7-2
j_gene: TRBJ1-2
CDR3aa: CASRTVANYGYTF
CDR3nt: TGTGCCAGCCGGACAGTCGCCAACTATGGCTACACCTTC

abundance: many
d_gene: NA
v_gene: TRBV20-1
j_gene: TRBJ2-3
CDR3aa: CSARSFRLNTQYF
CDR3nt: TGCAGTGCTAGGTCTTTTCGACTTAATACGCAGTATTTT

abundance: NA
d_gene: NA
v_gene: TRBV15
j_gene: TRBJ2-5
CDR3aa: CATSREVSRWGETQYF
CDR3nt: TGTGCCACCAGCAGAGAAGTGTCTAGGTGGGGAGAGACCCAGTACTTC

abundance: few
d_gene: TRBD1
v_gene: TRBV7-9
j_gene: TRBJ2-5
CDR3aa: CASSWGQTGGETQYF
CDR3nt: TGTGCCAGCAGCTGGGGCCAAACAGGGGGAGAGACCCAGTACTTC

abundance: few
d_gene: NA
v_gene: TRBV11-3
j_gene: TRBJ1-6
CDR3aa: CASSRGSSNSPLHF
CDR3nt: TGTGCCAGCAGCAGGGGCAGTTCTAATTCACCCCTCCACTTT

abundance: many
d_gene: NA
v_gene: TRBV10-3
j_gene: TRBJ2-3
CDR3aa: CAISESAPDTQYF
CDR3nt: TGTGCCATCAGTGAGTCGGCCCCAGATACGCAGTATTTT

abundance: few
d_gene: NA
v_gene: TRBV15
j_gene: TRBJ1-2
CDR3aa: CATSSHHYGYTF
CDR3nt: TGTGCCACCAGCAGCCACCACTATGGCTACACCTTC

abundance: many
d_gene: NA
v_gene: TRBV10-3
j_gene: TRBJ2-7
CDR3aa: CAISEPLSYEQYF
CDR3nt: TGTGCCATCAGTGAGCCACTTTCCTACGAGCAGTACTTC

abundance: NA
d_gene: TRBD2
v_gene: TRBV5-6
j_gene: TRBJ2-7
CDR3aa: CASSSPGGGSYEQYF
CDR3nt: TGTGCCAGCAGCTCACCGGGAGGGGGGTCCTACGAGCAGTACTTC

abundance: few
d_gene: NA
v_gene: TRBV6-1
j_gene: TRBJ1-2
CDR3aa: CASSERAGYGYTF
CDR3nt: TGTGCCAGCAGTGAACGGGCAGGCTATGGCTACACCTTC

abundance: NA
d_gene: NA
v_gene: TRBV12-3/TRBV12-4
j_gene: TRBJ2-1
CDR3aa: CASHPAGVNEQFF
CDR3nt: TGTGCCTCCCACCCGGCGGGTGTCAATGAGCAGTTCTTC

abundance: few
d_gene: NA
v_gene: TRBV28
j_gene: TRBJ1-5
CDR3aa: CASNTGLAQPQHF
CDR3nt: TGTGCCAGCAACACAGGGTTGGCTCAGCCCCAGCATTTT

abundance: many
d_gene: NA
v_gene: TRBV20-1
j_gene: TRBJ2-7
CDR3aa: CSARGQALYEQYF
CDR3nt: TGCAGTGCTAGGGGGCAGGCCCTCTACGAGCAGTACTTC

abundance: many
d_gene: NA
v_gene: TRBV5-4
j_gene: TRBJ1-1
CDR3aa: CASSPGQNKAFF
CDR3nt: TGTGCCAGCAGCCCTGGACAGAATAAAGCTTTCTTT

abundance: NA
d_gene: NA
v_gene: TRBV29-1
j_gene: TRBJ2-1
CDR3aa: CSVRTYNEQFF
CDR3nt: TGCAGTGTAAGGACCTACAATGAGCAGTTCTTC

abundance: NA
d_gene: NA
v_gene: TRBV7-9
j_gene: TRBJ1-1
CDR3aa: CASSLGWGRGSTEAFF
CDR3nt: TGTGCCAGCAGCTTAGGTTGGGGACGCGGATCCACTGAAGCTTTCTTT

abundance: many
d_gene: TRBD1
v_gene: TRBV24-1
j_gene: TRBJ2-2
CDR3aa: CATSDPGTGTTGELFF
CDR3nt: TGTGCCACCAGTGATCCCGGGACAGGGACAACCGGGGAGCTGTTTTTT

abundance: NA
d_gene: NA
v_gene: TRBV6-6
j_gene: TRBJ2-1
CDR3aa: CASSQIRSSYNEQFF
CDR3nt: TGTGCCAGCAGTCAGATCCGGAGCTCCTACAATGAGCAGTTCTTC

abundance: many
d_gene: NA
v_gene: TRBV5-1
j_gene: TRBJ2-3
CDR3aa: CASSLAWGGDTQYF
CDR3nt: TGCGCCAGCAGCTTGGCCTGGGGGGGCGATACGCAGTATTTT

abundance: many
d_gene: TRBD2
v_gene: TRBV12-3/TRBV12-4
j_gene: TRBJ2-3
CDR3aa: CASSSSSGGAWDTQYF
CDR3nt: TGTGCCAGCAGTTCCTCTAGCGGGGGGGCGTGGGATACGCAGTATTTT

abundance: few
d_gene: TRBD1
v_gene: TRBV20-1
j_gene: TRBJ1-6
CDR3aa: CSARVPGTGSSPLHF
CDR3nt: TGCAGTGCTAGAGTCCCCGGGACAGGGAGTTCACCCCTCCACTTT

abundance: few
d_gene: NA
v_gene: TRBV2
j_gene: TRBJ2-3
CDR3aa: CASSEAPGLWTDTQYF
CDR3nt: TGTGCCAGCAGTGAAGCTCCAGGGCTCTGGACAGATACGCAGTATTTT

abundance: many
d_gene: TRBD1
v_gene: TRBV25-1
j_gene: TRBJ2-6
CDR3aa: CASSDLPGQGISSGANVLTF
CDR3nt: TGTGCCAGCAGTGACCTCCCGGGACAGGGTATCTCCTCTGGGGCCAACGTCCTGACTTTC

abundance: few
d_gene: NA
v_gene: TRBV5-1
j_gene: TRBJ2-3
CDR3aa: CASSRDAEDTQYF
CDR3nt: TGCGCCAGCAGCCGGGATGCGGAGGATACGCAGTATTTT